This entry is about one TCR beta chain. Its antigen has not been determined. One base away there is no much larger clone; base qualities are not given. The record originates from a study of shared T cell receptors in the human thymus (dated by TCRdb to the early 2020s). With respect to the entire study: The study examined how self-reactive, shared T-cell receptor alpha chains are generated in the human thymus.

V is trimmed back by 4 bases and J by 1 base, and the junction contains 7 bases that no gene match accounts for. Taken from the germline V gene, the CDR1 and CDR2 loops are MNHEY and SVGAGI. Including the terminal cysteine and phenylalanine, the CDR3 comprises 16 residues. Here the CDR3 DNA is all that survives: 48 bases in frame from base 1. The library was made by the immunoSEQ multiplex PCR assay. Entries here come from immuneACCESS through TCRdb and include only in-frame sequences with V and J called. Some clones fail to appear in such tables; in the studies checked, an unresolved V gene covers under half of the shortfall, and the cause of the remainder is unknown. The sample profile shows roughly 550,000 clones; around 82% of them were found once. The top ten constitute roughly 0.013% of the sample. This sample was also put to use in a study of human thymus T cells. Per the second study: In Finland, the donors were immunologically healthy infants who were having open corrective cardiac surgery for congenital heart defects. Thymus tissue was collected as surgical resects that were removed during corrective cardiac surgery. V and J gene segment usage appeared biased in both thymic and peripheral blood repertoires. The related research reported highly overlapping thymic TCR repertoires among unrelated individuals. The study described the TCR alpha and beta repertoires in roughly 8 infant thymus samples and four matching peripheral blood samples. The infant donors were roughly 7 to 244 days old, and the cohort included six or seven males and a couple of females. After being mechanically released from the tissue, thymocytes were kept at -70 degrees C in pellets of about 9.5-30 million cells. A QIAsymphony instrument was used to extract genomic DNA from frozen cell pellets. Using the immunoSEQ multiplex PCR assay, the TCRB and TCRAD loci were amplified from a standardized quantity of quality-controlled genomic DNA. Amplicons spanned the V(D)J region at a length sufficient to cover the CDR3 and identify V and J genes. Through the commercial immunoSEQ service, the amplicons were sequenced on an Illumina platform. Primer bias and sequencing errors were corrected as previously described, and TCRAD and TCRB definitions were based on the IMGT database. immunoSEQ Analyzer 3.0 and VDJTools were used for repertoire analysis, which covered basic statistics, V/J segment usage, diversity estimates, rarefaction and pairwise overlap. To estimate diversity, the Chao1, ChaoE, Efron-Thisted, Shannon and inverse Simpson indices were applied, and diversity was also estimated on datasets down-sampled to the smallest sample. Repertoire overlap used strict matching of CDR3 nucleotide sequence, V gene and J gene, with Jaccard-based multidimensional scaling clustering. On average, thymus samples yielded roughly 800,000 unique TCRB clonotypes, whereas blood samples yielded around 88,000.

The sequence derives from a boy in the first two years of life with a congenital heart defect. Donor details come from another sample of the same person, matched by shared clones. Specimen: thymocytes. The sequence links TRBV6-5 to TRBJ1-1, and 9 bases in between align with TRBD1. The nucleotide sequence reads TGTGCCAGCAGTTCCAGCCTGACAGGGGGGAACACTGAAGCTTTCTTT. Translated, this gives CASSSSLTGGNTEAFF.